These T cell receptor beta chains were read from a single sample in a study of Ad26.COV2.S vaccination and SARS-CoV-2 variants. The repertoire was sequenced with immunoSEQ multiplex PCR; TCRdb's copy has only in-frame clones and lacks some. Of hundreds of thousands of clones in the sample, roughly nine tenths were seen once. Sequenced here: peripheral blood, sampled in a trial of Ad26.COV2.S vaccine versus placebo. The receptors come from a person aged 18-60 years who received the Ad26.COV2.S COVID-19 vaccine or a placebo. CDR3s include the opening cysteine and the closing phenylalanine or tryptophan. The D gene is left open where the match is weak. Rows give clone size only sometimes, using once, few, many, or a class for an expanded clone.

v_gene: TRBV5-1; abundance: -; d_gene: -; j_gene: TRBJ2-7; CDR3nt: TGCGCCAGCAGCTTGGCGCCGGGGGACAACTACGAGCAGTACTTC; CDR3aa: CASSLAPGDNYEQYF
v_gene: TRBV19; abundance: once; d_gene: -; j_gene: TRBJ1-3; CDR3nt: TGTGCCAGTAGGCCAAGGATCCCAGGGACTGAGCCTGGAAACACCATATATTTT; CDR3aa: CASRPRIPGTEPGNTIYF
v_gene: TRBV30; abundance: -; d_gene: -; j_gene: TRBJ1-2; CDR3nt: TGTGCCTGGGTAGCGGGGGCGGACTTTGGGGGCTACACCTTC; CDR3aa: CAWVAGADFGGYTF
v_gene: TRBV6-5; abundance: -; d_gene: -; j_gene: TRBJ2-7; CDR3nt: TGTGCCAGCAGTTACTCGATATCCTACGAGCAGTACTTC; CDR3aa: CASSYSISYEQYF
v_gene: TRBV25-1; abundance: -; d_gene: TRBD1; j_gene: TRBJ1-6; CDR3nt: TGTGCCAGCAGTGCGACAGGGGACAGCCTCTATAATTCACCCCTCCACTTT; CDR3aa: CASSATGDSLYNSPLHF
v_gene: TRBV27; abundance: few; d_gene: -; j_gene: TRBJ1-1; CDR3nt: TGTGCCAGCAGTTTGGGCAGGAACACTGAAGCTTTCTTT; CDR3aa: CASSLGRNTEAFF
v_gene: TRBV4-2; abundance: -; d_gene: -; j_gene: TRBJ1-1; CDR3nt: TGTGCCAGCAGCCAAGATCCGGGAGCAGACACTGAAGCTTTCTTT; CDR3aa: CASSQDPGADTEAFF
v_gene: TRBV23-1; abundance: once; d_gene: -; j_gene: TRBJ2-7; CDR3nt: TGCGCCAGCAGTCAATCGAGTTATAGGGAGCAGTACTTC; CDR3aa: CASSQSSYREQYF
v_gene: TRBV5-1; abundance: -; d_gene: TRBD1; j_gene: TRBJ2-7; CDR3nt: TGCGCCAGCAGCAGGACAGGGGAGAAGTACGAGCAGTACTTC; CDR3aa: CASSRTGEKYEQYF
v_gene: TRBV5-4; abundance: -; d_gene: -; j_gene: TRBJ2-1; CDR3nt: TGTGCCAGCAGCTTCTACTCCTTGGTCAATGAGCAGTTCTTC; CDR3aa: CASSFYSLVNEQFF
v_gene: TRBV4-2; abundance: -; d_gene: TRBD2; j_gene: TRBJ2-4; CDR3nt: TGTGCCAGCAGCCAAGACCCGGGACTAGCGGGGGGGCGAATGAACATTCAGTACTTC; CDR3aa: CASSQDPGLAGGRMNIQYF
v_gene: TRBV2; abundance: once; d_gene: TRBD1; j_gene: TRBJ1-2; CDR3nt: TGTGCCAGCAGTGATCTTTTCACAGGGGGAGCTAACTATGGCTACACCTTC; CDR3aa: CASSDLFTGGANYGYTF
v_gene: TRBV11-1; abundance: -; d_gene: TRBD2; j_gene: TRBJ2-7; CDR3nt: TGTGCCAGCAGCCCGCCTATGGCGGGGGGGCTCTACGAGCAGTACTTC; CDR3aa: CASSPPMAGGLYEQYF
v_gene: TRBV11-2; abundance: -; d_gene: TRBD2; j_gene: TRBJ2-2; CDR3nt: TGTGCCAGCAGCTTGCTAGCGGGAGGATTTAACACCGGGGAGCTGTTTTTT; CDR3aa: CASSLLAGGFNTGELFF
v_gene: TRBV30; abundance: -; d_gene: -; j_gene: TRBJ1-1; CDR3nt: TGTGCCTGGAAAATATATGGAGTCCGGAACACTGAAGCTTTCTTT; CDR3aa: CAWKIYGVRNTEAFF
v_gene: TRBV11-2; abundance: once; d_gene: -; j_gene: TRBJ1-6; CDR3nt: TGTGCCAGCAGCGCAGGGAGCTCCTATAATTCACCCCTCCACTTT; CDR3aa: CASSAGSSYNSPLHF
v_gene: TRBV27; abundance: -; d_gene: TRBD2; j_gene: TRBJ2-5; CDR3nt: TGTGCCAGCAGTTTATCGACTAGCGGGAGTCATGAGACCCAGTACTTC; CDR3aa: CASSLSTSGSHETQYF
v_gene: TRBV2; abundance: -; d_gene: -; j_gene: TRBJ2-2; CDR3nt: TGTGCCAGCACCTTCAAGGGGGAAGCCGGGGAGCTGTTTTTT; CDR3aa: CASTFKGEAGELFF
v_gene: TRBV7-3; abundance: -; d_gene: TRBD1; j_gene: TRBJ2-2; CDR3nt: TGTGCCAGCAGCTTAACGGACAGGATGGGCACCGGGGAGCTGTTTTTT; CDR3aa: CASSLTDRMGTGELFF
v_gene: TRBV7-9; abundance: -; d_gene: -; j_gene: TRBJ2-7; CDR3nt: TGTGCCAGCAGCCCAGGGCCCTCCTGGGGGGAGCAGTACTTC; CDR3aa: CASSPGPSWGEQYF
v_gene: TRBV27; abundance: -; d_gene: -; j_gene: TRBJ1-5; CDR3nt: TGTGCCAGCAGTTTCAGTAATCAGCCCCAGCATTTT; CDR3aa: CASSFSNQPQHF
v_gene: TRBV13; abundance: few; d_gene: TRBD2; j_gene: TRBJ2-7; CDR3nt: TGTGCCAGCAGCCCCCCGGAGGAGCGGGAGGGCCGCGACGAGCAGTACTTC; CDR3aa: CASSPPEEREGRDEQYF
v_gene: TRBV25-1; abundance: -; d_gene: TRBD1; j_gene: TRBJ2-3; CDR3nt: TGTGCCAGCAGTGAATTCGGGACAGGAAGGGATACGCAGTATTTT; CDR3aa: CASSEFGTGRDTQYF
v_gene: TRBV11-3; abundance: -; d_gene: TRBD1; j_gene: TRBJ2-1; CDR3nt: TGTGCCAGCAGCGACAGGGGTTCCTACAATGAGCAGTTCTTC; CDR3aa: CASSDRGSYNEQFF
v_gene: TRBV18; abundance: -; d_gene: TRBD1; j_gene: TRBJ2-1; CDR3nt: TGTGCCAGCTCACTCTACCGGGACAGGACTTACAATGAGCAGTTCTTC; CDR3aa: CASSLYRDRTYNEQFF
v_gene: TRBV19; abundance: -; d_gene: -; j_gene: TRBJ1-5; CDR3nt: TGTGCCAGTAGTATCCCCCTGTATAGCAATCAGCCCCAGCATTTT; CDR3aa: CASSIPLYSNQPQHF
v_gene: TRBV30; abundance: -; d_gene: TRBD1; j_gene: TRBJ1-5; CDR3nt: TGTGCCTGGAGTGTTACAGGGGGACCTAGCAATCAGCCCCAGCATTTT; CDR3aa: CAWSVTGGPSNQPQHF
v_gene: TRBV28; abundance: -; d_gene: -; j_gene: TRBJ2-2; CDR3nt: TGTGCCAGCAGTTTTGCAGCGACTGCGAACACCGGGGAGCTGTTTTTT; CDR3aa: CASSFAATANTGELFF
v_gene: TRBV2; abundance: -; d_gene: TRBD1; j_gene: TRBJ1-1; CDR3nt: TGTGCCAGCAGTGTGTTCCGGGACAGCACTGAAGCTTTCTTT; CDR3aa: CASSVFRDSTEAFF
v_gene: TRBV27; abundance: -; d_gene: TRBD2; j_gene: TRBJ2-1; CDR3nt: TGTGCCAGCAGTCCGGTCTTCCTAGCGGGGAACTACAATGAGCAGTTCTTC; CDR3aa: CASSPVFLAGNYNEQFF
v_gene: TRBV10-1; abundance: few; d_gene: TRBD1; j_gene: TRBJ2-7; CDR3nt: TGCGCCAGCAGTGACCCGGGACAGGGACAGTACTTC; CDR3aa: CASSDPGQGQYF
v_gene: TRBV29-1; abundance: -; d_gene: TRBD2; j_gene: TRBJ2-1; CDR3nt: TGCAGCGTTGTTGCGGGTATAAGCGGGAGGGTTAATGAGCAGTTCTTC; CDR3aa: CSVVAGISGRVNEQFF
v_gene: TRBV3-1/TRBV3-2; abundance: -; d_gene: -; j_gene: TRBJ2-5; CDR3nt: TGTGCCAGCAGCCCCTCGGGAGAGACCCAGTACTTC; CDR3aa: CASSPSGETQYF
v_gene: TRBV6-6; abundance: -; d_gene: -; j_gene: TRBJ2-5; CDR3nt: TGTGCCAGCAGTGCCAGGGGGGAGGAGACCCAGTACTTC; CDR3aa: CASSARGEETQYF
v_gene: TRBV5-1; abundance: -; d_gene: TRBD2; j_gene: TRBJ2-7; CDR3nt: TGCGCCAGCAGCTTCGGCGATAGCGGGTACGAGCAGTACTTC; CDR3aa: CASSFGDSGYEQYF
v_gene: TRBV5-6; abundance: once; d_gene: -; j_gene: TRBJ1-4; CDR3nt: TGTGCCAGCAGCTTTTGGGGGATTAATGAAAAACTGTTTTTT; CDR3aa: CASSFWGINEKLFF
v_gene: TRBV9; abundance: -; d_gene: -; j_gene: TRBJ2-1; CDR3nt: TGTGCCAGCAGCGTGGAGACCAATGAGCAGTTCTTC; CDR3aa: CASSVETNEQFF
v_gene: TRBV3-1/TRBV3-2; abundance: -; d_gene: -; j_gene: TRBJ2-2; CDR3nt: TGTGCCAGCAGCCGTAGGGGCGGGGAGCTGTTTTTT; CDR3aa: CASSRRGGELFF
v_gene: TRBV15; abundance: -; d_gene: TRBD1; j_gene: TRBJ2-5; CDR3nt: TGTGCCACCAGCACCGGACAGGGAGGCCAAGAGACCCAGTACTTC; CDR3aa: CATSTGQGGQETQYF
v_gene: TRBV6-5; abundance: -; d_gene: TRBD2; j_gene: TRBJ2-7; CDR3nt: TGTGCCAGCAGTTACAGACTAGCGGGGACCTACGAGCAGTACTTC; CDR3aa: CASSYRLAGTYEQYF
v_gene: TRBV5-1; abundance: -; d_gene: -; j_gene: TRBJ2-2; CDR3nt: TGCGCCAGCAGCTCCGCAGGGACCGGGGAGCTGTTTTTT; CDR3aa: CASSSAGTGELFF
v_gene: TRBV5-1; abundance: -; d_gene: -; j_gene: TRBJ2-7; CDR3nt: TGCGCCAGCAGCTTTCGCGACAGATCCTCCTACGAGCAGTACTTC; CDR3aa: CASSFRDRSSYEQYF
v_gene: TRBV29-1; abundance: -; d_gene: -; j_gene: TRBJ1-2; CDR3nt: TGCAGCGTCGACCCTCCTACAGGGTTTGGCTACACCTTC; CDR3aa: CSVDPPTGFGYTF
v_gene: TRBV5-1; abundance: -; d_gene: -; j_gene: TRBJ2-5; CDR3nt: TGCGCCAGCAGCTTCGAAGGGTCTGAGACCCAGTACTTC; CDR3aa: CASSFEGSETQYF
v_gene: TRBV30; abundance: -; d_gene: -; j_gene: TRBJ2-7; CDR3nt: TGTGCCTGGACCGGACAGAACTTGAGGTACGAGCAGTACTTC; CDR3aa: CAWTGQNLRYEQYF
v_gene: TRBV10-2; abundance: once; d_gene: TRBD1; j_gene: TRBJ2-7; CDR3nt: TGCGCCAGCAGTAACGACAGGGGGCCCTTCGAGCAGTACTTC; CDR3aa: CASSNDRGPFEQYF
v_gene: TRBV9; abundance: -; d_gene: TRBD1; j_gene: TRBJ2-5; CDR3nt: TGTGCCAGCAGCGATCGGGCCACAGGGGCCCAAGAGACCCAGTACTTC; CDR3aa: CASSDRATGAQETQYF
v_gene: TRBV5-4; abundance: -; d_gene: TRBD1; j_gene: TRBJ1-2; CDR3nt: TGTGCCAGCAGCCCGGGGACAGGCAACCCTAACTATGGCTACACCTTC; CDR3aa: CASSPGTGNPNYGYTF
v_gene: TRBV19; abundance: -; d_gene: -; j_gene: TRBJ2-3; CDR3nt: TGTGCCAGTAGTATTGACGGATCTAGCACAGATACGCAGTATTTT; CDR3aa: CASSIDGSSTDTQYF
v_gene: TRBV29-1; abundance: -; d_gene: -; j_gene: TRBJ1-1; CDR3nt: TGCAGCGTTGGTCAGGGGTACCCTGAAGCTTTCTTT; CDR3aa: CSVGQGYPEAFF
v_gene: TRBV29-1; abundance: -; d_gene: TRBD2; j_gene: TRBJ2-7; CDR3nt: TGCAGCGTTAGTCCTAGCGGGAGTGTCTTCGAGCAGTACTTC; CDR3aa: CSVSPSGSVFEQYF